This T cell receptor (beta chain) is drawn from a study of cytomegalovirus exposure and HLA in healthy donors. This CDR3 comprises 15 residues. In regard to this clone: Its cognate antigen is unknown.

Overall study results and limits: The classifier reportedly diagnosed cytomegalovirus status with high sensitivity and specificity. What a later analysis reportedly showed was that an Asian-associated ancestry cluster had fewer N-insertions than the roughly 670-donor mean. Many donors shared some public TCRs, even though most TCR sequences were rare.

The study ran its PCR with 60 Vbeta and 13 Jbeta primers. Measured with immunoSEQ multiplex PCR; TCRdb has only the in-frame clones, and not every one. Among about 120,000 clones listed, roughly 68% were seen once. This receptor was identified in a woman in her 30s in good health and CMV-seronegative. Material: PBMCs. The chain is built from TRBV21-1 and TRBJ2-3; the table assigns TRBD2, which was not confirmed against the DNA. TRBV21-1 is a pseudogene. The CDR3 loop is CASPPVEREQDTQYF. CDR3 coding DNA: TGTGCATCCCCTCCGGTGGAGCGGGAGCAAGATACGCAGTATTTT.